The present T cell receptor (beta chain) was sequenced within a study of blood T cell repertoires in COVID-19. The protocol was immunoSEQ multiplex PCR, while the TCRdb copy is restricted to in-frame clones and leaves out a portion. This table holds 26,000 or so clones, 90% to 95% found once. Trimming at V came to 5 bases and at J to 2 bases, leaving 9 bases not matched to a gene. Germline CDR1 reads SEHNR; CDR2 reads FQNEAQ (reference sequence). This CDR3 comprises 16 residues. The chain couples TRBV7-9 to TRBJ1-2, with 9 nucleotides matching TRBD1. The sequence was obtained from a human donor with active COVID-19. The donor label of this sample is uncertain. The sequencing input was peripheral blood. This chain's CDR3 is CASSPNPGQGNYGYTF. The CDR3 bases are TGTGCCAGCAGCCCCAATCCGGGACAGGGCAACTATGGCTACACCTTC.